This T cell receptor (beta chain) emerged from a study of cytomegalovirus exposure and HLA in healthy donors. Study-level background: Later analysis reported that the approximately 110 validation repertoires shared the platform of the 600 to 750 first-cohort repertoires. Notes on the study in general: Subsequent analysis found a tendency for first-cohort TCR clusters to co-occur within the 120 validation repertoires. Rare TCR sequences dominated, though some public TCRs recurred in many donors.

Remarks on this clone: Its antigen is as yet unknown.

Sequenced by immunoSEQ multiplex PCR; TCRdb stores in-frame clones only, minus some. This table holds about 240,000 clones, around nine tenths found once. The specimen sequenced was PBMCs. The TCR sequence derives from a man aged 18-30 years in good health and CMV-seronegative.

The CDR3 DNA sequence: TGCGCCAGCAGCTTGGGGACAGGCGAAAAACTGTTTTTT. It codes for CASSLGTGEKLFF. The chain uses TRBV5-1 and TRBJ1-4; TRBD1 aligns across 7 bases. Germline V gene data show CDR1 as SGHRS and CDR2 as YFSETQ. This CDR3 is built from 13 residues. The junction had 1 base not matched to a gene; V was cut back by 0 bases and J by 8 bases.